A selection of T cell receptor beta chains follows, all from one sample in a study of blood T cells in healthy people across ages. TCRdb reprocessed the 5' RACE reads via MiXCR and lists one record per CDR3 protein. The sample holds about a million distinct CDR3 sequences, 30% to 40% seen once. Sequencing was carried out using blood. Source of these receptors: a man aged 18 to 29 in good health. Each CDR3 is given with its conserved first and last residue. A D gene is named only where the DNA matches it firmly. Clone size is not always given. Where it is, it says once, few, many or a class for expanded clones.

j_call: TRBJ2-7; clone_size: few; d_call: TRBD2; v_call: TRBV6-6; cdr3_nt: TGTGCCAGCAGTTCGACTAGCGGGGGGGCGTACTTC; cdr3_aa: CASSSTSGGAYF
j_call: TRBJ2-7; clone_size: few; d_call: TRBD1; v_call: TRBV12-3/TRBV12-4; cdr3_nt: TGTGCCAGCAGTTACGGACAGGGGATCTCCTACGAGCAGTACTTC; cdr3_aa: CASSYGQGISYEQYF
j_call: TRBJ1-3; clone_size: NA; d_call: NA; v_call: TRBV6-2/TRBV6-3; cdr3_nt: TGTGCCAGCGCTCGGCCCCCCTCTGGAAACACCATATATTTT; cdr3_aa: CASARPPSGNTIYF
j_call: TRBJ1-1; clone_size: once; d_call: NA; v_call: TRBV7-8; cdr3_nt: TGTGCCAGCAGCTCAGAGGCCTGGGACACTGAAGCTTTCTTT; cdr3_aa: CASSSEAWDTEAFF
j_call: TRBJ1-2; clone_size: NA; d_call: NA; v_call: TRBV20-1; cdr3_nt: TGCAGTGCTAGAGAGAGACAGATCTATGGCTACACCTTC; cdr3_aa: CSARERQIYGYTF
j_call: TRBJ2-3; clone_size: NA; d_call: TRBD2; v_call: TRBV27; cdr3_nt: TGTGCCAGCAGTTCCAGACTAGCTTCAGATACGCAGTATTTT; cdr3_aa: CASSSRLASDTQYF
j_call: TRBJ2-3; clone_size: NA; d_call: TRBD1; v_call: TRBV11-2; cdr3_nt: TGTGCCAGCACCCTAGGGGGCTCCTTCGCAGATACGCAGTATTTT; cdr3_aa: CASTLGGSFADTQYF
j_call: TRBJ2-5; clone_size: NA; d_call: NA; v_call: TRBV29-1; cdr3_nt: TGCAGCGTTGTCCAGGGGTTAGGAGAGACCCAGTACTTC; cdr3_aa: CSVVQGLGETQYF
j_call: TRBJ1-2; clone_size: few; d_call: NA; v_call: TRBV12-3/TRBV12-4; cdr3_nt: TGTGCCAGAGTCCCCTCGGTACGGCCTAACTATGGCTACACCTTC; cdr3_aa: CARVPSVRPNYGYTF
j_call: TRBJ2-2; clone_size: NA; d_call: NA; v_call: TRBV9; cdr3_nt: TGTGCCAGCAGCGTAGTAGCGGCCGCGAACACCGGGGAGCTGTTTTTT; cdr3_aa: CASSVVAAANTGELFF
j_call: TRBJ2-3; clone_size: NA; d_call: NA; v_call: TRBV3-1; cdr3_nt: TGTGCCAGCAGCCTCCCGCGCGGCGGCACAGATACGCAGTATTTT; cdr3_aa: CASSLPRGGTDTQYF
j_call: TRBJ2-7; clone_size: NA; d_call: TRBD1; v_call: TRBV5-5; cdr3_nt: TGTGCCAGCAGCTCGGACAGGGGTTTTATCGAGCAGTACTTC; cdr3_aa: CASSSDRGFIEQYF
j_call: TRBJ1-2; clone_size: few; d_call: NA; v_call: TRBV27; cdr3_nt: TGTGCCAGCAGCGTAAACAGGGCGGGTTTAAAGGGCTACACCTTC; cdr3_aa: CASSVNRAGLKGYTF
j_call: TRBJ1-1; clone_size: NA; d_call: NA; v_call: TRBV7-9; cdr3_nt: TGTGCCAGCAGCCCGCGACAGATGTCGGGCACTGAAGCTTTCTTT; cdr3_aa: CASSPRQMSGTEAFF
j_call: TRBJ2-1; clone_size: NA; d_call: TRBD2; v_call: TRBV29-1; cdr3_nt: TGCAGCGGATCTAGCGGTGAGGATGAGCAGTTCTTC; cdr3_aa: CSGSSGEDEQFF
j_call: TRBJ2-4; clone_size: many; d_call: NA; v_call: TRBV6-2/TRBV6-3; cdr3_nt: TGTGCCAGCAGTTCAGGGGACGGAATTGCCAAAAACATTCAGTACTTC; cdr3_aa: CASSSGDGIAKNIQYF
j_call: TRBJ2-3; clone_size: few; d_call: NA; v_call: TRBV18; cdr3_nt: TGTGCCAGCTCACCACGGGGCGGGGTTACAGATACGCAGTATTTT; cdr3_aa: CASSPRGGVTDTQYF
j_call: TRBJ1-6; clone_size: NA; d_call: NA; v_call: TRBV5-6; cdr3_nt: TGTGCCAGCAGCCCCGGGACTCGAAATTCACCCCTCCACTTT; cdr3_aa: CASSPGTRNSPLHF
j_call: TRBJ2-5; clone_size: NA; d_call: NA; v_call: TRBV18; cdr3_nt: TGTGCCAGCTCACCACCGACGGGGGAGACCCAGTACTTC; cdr3_aa: CASSPPTGETQYF
j_call: TRBJ1-2; clone_size: few; d_call: NA; v_call: TRBV5-6; cdr3_nt: TGTGCCAGCAGCGTCGGCGGCTTCGGCTACACCTTC; cdr3_aa: CASSVGGFGYTF
j_call: TRBJ1-3; clone_size: NA; d_call: NA; v_call: TRBV7-2; cdr3_nt: TGTGCCAGCAGCCCAGGGGCAATCTTTGGAAACACCATATATTTT; cdr3_aa: CASSPGAIFGNTIYF
j_call: TRBJ2-7; clone_size: NA; d_call: TRBD2; v_call: TRBV28; cdr3_nt: TGTGCCAGCCATGGACTAGCGGGCTCCTACGAGCAGTACTTC; cdr3_aa: CASHGLAGSYEQYF
j_call: TRBJ2-3; clone_size: few; d_call: TRBD2; v_call: TRBV7-2; cdr3_nt: TGTGCCAGCAGCCCTCGGACTAGCGGGGGGAATACGCAGTATTTT; cdr3_aa: CASSPRTSGGNTQYF
j_call: TRBJ1-2; clone_size: few; d_call: NA; v_call: TRBV6-5; cdr3_nt: TGTGCCAGCAGTTACTCCGGGACGGAAAGCTCCTATGGCTACACCTTC; cdr3_aa: CASSYSGTESSYGYTF
j_call: TRBJ2-7; clone_size: few; d_call: NA; v_call: TRBV11-2; cdr3_nt: TGTGCCAGCAGCTTAAAGGTGCAAGTCGGAAAAGTAGCCTCAATCTGCTACGAGCAGTACTTC; cdr3_aa: CASSLKVQVGKVASICYEQYF
j_call: TRBJ2-3; clone_size: few; d_call: TRBD2; v_call: TRBV6-5; cdr3_nt: TGTGCCAGCAGTTACGAGGCCGGGGGGAGGACAGATACGCAGTATTTT; cdr3_aa: CASSYEAGGRTDTQYF
j_call: TRBJ2-3; clone_size: NA; d_call: NA; v_call: TRBV7-9; cdr3_nt: TGTGCCAGCAGCGTCCGCTACACAGATACGCAGTATTTT; cdr3_aa: CASSVRYTDTQYF
j_call: TRBJ1-5; clone_size: NA; d_call: NA; v_call: TRBV20-1; cdr3_nt: TGCAGTGCTAGAGTTAAAGGGAATCAGCCCCAGCATTTT; cdr3_aa: CSARVKGNQPQHF
j_call: TRBJ1-3; clone_size: NA; d_call: NA; v_call: TRBV4-3; cdr3_nt: TGCGCCAGCAGCCAAGTAGGGGGCTCTGGAAACACCATATATTTT; cdr3_aa: CASSQVGGSGNTIYF
j_call: TRBJ2-7; clone_size: NA; d_call: TRBD1; v_call: TRBV7-9; cdr3_nt: TGTGCCAGCAGCGGTAATTTCGGGACAGGAATCTACAATGAGCAGTACTTC; cdr3_aa: CASSGNFGTGIYNEQYF
j_call: TRBJ2-7; clone_size: NA; d_call: TRBD2; v_call: TRBV7-2; cdr3_nt: TGTGCCAGCAGCCTGAGCGGGGCCCGCTACGAGCAGTACTTC; cdr3_aa: CASSLSGARYEQYF
j_call: TRBJ2-3; clone_size: few; d_call: NA; v_call: TRBV5-4; cdr3_nt: TGTGCCAGCAGCTCCCCGGGCAGATTAAGCACAGATACGCAGTATTTT; cdr3_aa: CASSSPGRLSTDTQYF
j_call: TRBJ1-2; clone_size: few; d_call: NA; v_call: TRBV2; cdr3_nt: TGTGCCAGCAGTGGGGCAGGGAACTATGGCTACACCTTC; cdr3_aa: CASSGAGNYGYTF
j_call: TRBJ1-1; clone_size: once; d_call: NA; v_call: TRBV30; cdr3_nt: TGTGCCTGGAGGGACGAATCTGAAGCTTTCTTT; cdr3_aa: CAWRDESEAFF
j_call: TRBJ2-7; clone_size: NA; d_call: NA; v_call: TRBV9; cdr3_nt: TGTGCCAGCAGCTCTCCGGGACAAGCCTACGAGCAGTACTTC; cdr3_aa: CASSSPGQAYEQYF